One T cell receptor beta chain is described in this entry. Trimming took off 3 bases at V and 7 bases at J, with 18 bases between the two ends. Germline CDR1 and CDR2: PRHDT and FYEKMQ (reference sequence). The CDR3 sequence is 15 residues long. The repertoire was sequenced with immunoSEQ multiplex PCR; TCRdb's copy has only in-frame clones and lacks some. Of roughly 2 million clones in the sample, under 97% were seen once. The record originates from a study of shared clonotypes between healthy human individuals. This receptor was identified in a man aged 18 to 29 in good health. The chain joins TRBV13 to TRBJ2-5; weak D call: TRBD2 (6 bases). Sequencing used naive CD4+ T cells sorted from blood. Subset denoted: CD45RA+ positively selected. CDR3 coding DNA: TGTGCCAGCAGCTTCTCTCTGGGGGGAGCGGTGACCCAGTACTTC. Amino acids: CASSFSLGGAVTQYF.